The subject of this entry is one T cell receptor (beta chain). This sample is drawn from a study of cytotoxic CD8 clonotypes in ibrutinib-treated CLL. The table came from immunoSEQ multiplex PCR; TCRdb's copy has only in-frame clones and leaves some out. The data show roughly 97,000 clones, around 80% seen once. The sequence was obtained from a human donor with chronic lymphocytic leukemia. The sample in question was PBMCs, obtained after 12 months of ibrutinib treatment.

The CDR3 DNA sequence: TGCGCCAGCAGTCCCCGACTTGGAGATACGCAGTATTTT. It encodes CASSPRLGDTQYF. The chain employs TRBV10-2 and TRBJ2-3, with no clear D. There are 13 residues in the CDR3. The germline V and J ends were trimmed by 5 bases and 5 bases, with 11 bases remaining between them. Germline-derived CDR1 and CDR2 are WSHSY and SAAADI.